This TCR beta chain was captured by sequencing in a study of T-cell reconstitution after alpha-beta-depleted transplantation in children. Germline CDR1 and CDR2: SGHAT and FQNNGV. The CDR3 loop spans 13 amino acids. The V segment lost 10 bases and the J segment 9 bases; nucleotides outside the gene matches: 12. Unique molecular identifiers were used to barcode this TCRbeta library. TCRdb re-called the PCR reads through MiXCR, storing one row per CDR3 protein. The table has 200,000 or so distinct CDR3 sequences, approximately 6.9% seen once; the top ten hold just over 5.5%. This clonotype has more than one count but fewer than ten. The antigen is undetermined. Findings and limits, study-wide: Surviving recipient T cells and thymic progenitors underlay high day-60 TCRbeta diversity in some patients. Reportedly, roughly two months post-transplant, alpha-beta T cells arose from several hundred expanded graft clones.

The input for sequencing was PBMCs, taken before TCRalphabeta/CD19-depleted stem cell transplant. The receptor's source is a boy younger than 10 with acute lymphoblastic leukemia, due to receive a stem cell transplant. The rearrangement uses TRBV11-2 and TRBJ2-1, with 7 bases lining up with TRBD2. DNA for the CDR3: TGTGCCACCCTGACTAGCAACTCCGCTGAGCAGTTCTTC. This gives the protein CATLTSNSAEQFF.